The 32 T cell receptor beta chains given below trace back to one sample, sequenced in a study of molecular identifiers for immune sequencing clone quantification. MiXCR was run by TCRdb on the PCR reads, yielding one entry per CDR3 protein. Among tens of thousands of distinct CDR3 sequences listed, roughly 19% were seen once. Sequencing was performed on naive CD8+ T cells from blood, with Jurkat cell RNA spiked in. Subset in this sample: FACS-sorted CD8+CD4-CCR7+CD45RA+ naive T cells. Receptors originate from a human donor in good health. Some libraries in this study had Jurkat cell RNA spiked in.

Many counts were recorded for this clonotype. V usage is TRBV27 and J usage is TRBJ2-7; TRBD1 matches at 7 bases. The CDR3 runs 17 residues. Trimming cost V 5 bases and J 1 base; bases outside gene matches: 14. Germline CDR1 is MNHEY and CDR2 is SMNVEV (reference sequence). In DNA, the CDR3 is TGTGCCAGCAGTACCCGAGACAGGGTCAGCCCGTCCTACGAGCAGTACTTC. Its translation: CASSTRDRVSPSYEQYF.

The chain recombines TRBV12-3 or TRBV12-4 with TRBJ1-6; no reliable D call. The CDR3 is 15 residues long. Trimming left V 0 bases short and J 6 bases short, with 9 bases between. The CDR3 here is CASSLAGSGNSPLHF. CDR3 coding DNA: TGTGCCAGCAGTTTAGCGGGGAGCGGTAATTCACCCCTCCACTTT.

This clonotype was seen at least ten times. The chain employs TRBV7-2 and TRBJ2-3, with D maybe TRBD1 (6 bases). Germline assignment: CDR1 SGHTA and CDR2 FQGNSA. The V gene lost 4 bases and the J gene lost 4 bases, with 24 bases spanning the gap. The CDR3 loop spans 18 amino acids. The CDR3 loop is CASSSYYRDTIMADTQYF. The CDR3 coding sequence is TGTGCCAGCAGCTCCTACTACCGGGACACAATCATGGCAGATACGCAGTATTTT.

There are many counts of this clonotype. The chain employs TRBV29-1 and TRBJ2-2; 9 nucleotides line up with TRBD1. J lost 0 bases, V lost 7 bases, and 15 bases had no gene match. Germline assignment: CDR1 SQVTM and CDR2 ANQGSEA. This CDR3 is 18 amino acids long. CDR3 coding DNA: TGCAGCGGCCGGTTTATTTGGCGGGACAGGGCGAACACCGGGGAGCTGTTTTTT. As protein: CSGRFIWRDRANTGELFF.

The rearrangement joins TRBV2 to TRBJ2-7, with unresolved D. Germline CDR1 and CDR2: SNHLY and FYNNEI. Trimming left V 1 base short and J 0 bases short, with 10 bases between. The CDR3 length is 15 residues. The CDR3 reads CASSEEEGNSYEQYF. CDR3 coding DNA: TGTGCCAGCAGTGAAGAGGAAGGAAACTCCTACGAGCAGTACTTC.

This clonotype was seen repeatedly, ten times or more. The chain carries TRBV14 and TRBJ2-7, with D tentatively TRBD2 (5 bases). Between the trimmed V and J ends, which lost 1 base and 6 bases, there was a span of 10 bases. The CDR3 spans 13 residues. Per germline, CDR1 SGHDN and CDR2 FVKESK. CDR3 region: CASSQVAGSEQYF. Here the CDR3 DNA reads TGTGCCAGCAGCCAAGTTGCGGGTTCCGAGCAGTACTTC.

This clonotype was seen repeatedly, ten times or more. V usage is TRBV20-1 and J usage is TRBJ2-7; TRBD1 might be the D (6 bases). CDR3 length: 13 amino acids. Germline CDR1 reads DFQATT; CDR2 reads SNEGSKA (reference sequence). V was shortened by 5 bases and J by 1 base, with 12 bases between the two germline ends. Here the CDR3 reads CSAGTQGSYEQYF. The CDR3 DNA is TGCAGTGCTGGTACACAGGGATCCTACGAGCAGTACTTC.

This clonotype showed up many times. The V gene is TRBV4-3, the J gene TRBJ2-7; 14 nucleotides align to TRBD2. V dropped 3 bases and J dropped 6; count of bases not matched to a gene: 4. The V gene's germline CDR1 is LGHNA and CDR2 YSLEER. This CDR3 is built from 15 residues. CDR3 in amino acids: CASSQGLAGESEQYF. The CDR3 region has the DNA TGCGCCAGCAGCCAGGGACTAGCGGGGGAATCCGAGCAGTACTTC.

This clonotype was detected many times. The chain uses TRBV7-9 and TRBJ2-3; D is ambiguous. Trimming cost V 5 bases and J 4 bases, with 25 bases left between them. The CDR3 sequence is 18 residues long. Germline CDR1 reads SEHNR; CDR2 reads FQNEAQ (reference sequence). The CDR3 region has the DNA TGTGCCAGCAGCCCTGGACCTCCCGTCTCCCGGGTGTCAGATACGCAGTATTTT. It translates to CASSPGPPVSRVSDTQYF. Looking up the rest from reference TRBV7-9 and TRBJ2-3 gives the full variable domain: DTGVSQNPRHKITKRGQNVTFRCDPISEHNRLYWYRQTLGQGPEFLTYFQNEAQLEKSRLLSDRFSAERPKGSFSTLEIQRTEQGDSAMYLCASSPGPPVSRVSDTQYFGPGTRLTVL.

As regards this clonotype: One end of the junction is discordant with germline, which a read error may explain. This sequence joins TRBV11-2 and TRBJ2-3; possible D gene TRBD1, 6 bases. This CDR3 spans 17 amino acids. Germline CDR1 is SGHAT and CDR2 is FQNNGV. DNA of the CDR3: TGTGCCGGCAGCCCACCGGCATGGGGGCAAGTTCTGGTCACGCAGTATTTT. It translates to CAGSPPAWGQVLVTQYF.

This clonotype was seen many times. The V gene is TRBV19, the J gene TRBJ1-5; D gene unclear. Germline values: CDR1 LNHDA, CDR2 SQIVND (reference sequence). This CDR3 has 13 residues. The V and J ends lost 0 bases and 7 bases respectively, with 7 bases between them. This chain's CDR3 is CASSIDVGQPQHF. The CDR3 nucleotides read TGTGCCAGTAGTATAGATGTGGGCCAGCCCCAGCATTTT.

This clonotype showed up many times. The CDR3 region has the DNA TGTGCCAGCAGTCCCGGACAGTCGGGGGCCACGGAAGCTTTCTTT. This sequence encodes CASSPGQSGATEAFF. The rearrangement uses TRBV2 and TRBJ1-1; tentatively, D is TRBD1 (6 bases). The V end lost 5 bases, the J end lost 8 bases, and 21 bases lay between the germline ends. The CDR3 runs to 15 residues. In germline, CDR1 is SNHLY, CDR2 FYNNEI.

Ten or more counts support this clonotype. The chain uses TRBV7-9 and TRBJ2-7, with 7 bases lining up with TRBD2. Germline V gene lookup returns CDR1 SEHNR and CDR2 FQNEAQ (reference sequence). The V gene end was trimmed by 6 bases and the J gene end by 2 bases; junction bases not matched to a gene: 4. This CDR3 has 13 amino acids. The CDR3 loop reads CASSPGGTYEQYF. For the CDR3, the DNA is TGTGCCAGCAGTCCCGGGGGGACCTACGAGCAGTACTTC.

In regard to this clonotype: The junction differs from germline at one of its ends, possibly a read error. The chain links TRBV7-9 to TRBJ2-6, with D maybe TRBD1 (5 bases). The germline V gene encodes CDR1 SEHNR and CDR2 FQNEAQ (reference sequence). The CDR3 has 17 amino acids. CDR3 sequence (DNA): TGTGCCAGCAGTTTAAACGATGGTGGTTCTGGGGCCAACGTCCAGACTTTC. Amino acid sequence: CASSLNDGGSGANVQTF.

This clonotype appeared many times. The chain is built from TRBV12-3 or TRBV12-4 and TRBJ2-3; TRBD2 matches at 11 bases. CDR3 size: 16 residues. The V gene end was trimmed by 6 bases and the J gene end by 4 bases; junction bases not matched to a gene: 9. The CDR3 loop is CASRIAGGGRADTQYF. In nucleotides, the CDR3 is TGTGCCAGCAGGATAGCGGGAGGGGGGAGAGCAGATACGCAGTATTTT.

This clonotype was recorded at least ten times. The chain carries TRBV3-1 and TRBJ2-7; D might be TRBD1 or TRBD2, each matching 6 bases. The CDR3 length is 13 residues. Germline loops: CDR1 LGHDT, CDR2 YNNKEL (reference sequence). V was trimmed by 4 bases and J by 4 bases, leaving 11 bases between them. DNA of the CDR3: TGTGCCAGCAGCCCTGGGGGGCTTTACGAGCAGTACTTC. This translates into CASSPGGLYEQYF.

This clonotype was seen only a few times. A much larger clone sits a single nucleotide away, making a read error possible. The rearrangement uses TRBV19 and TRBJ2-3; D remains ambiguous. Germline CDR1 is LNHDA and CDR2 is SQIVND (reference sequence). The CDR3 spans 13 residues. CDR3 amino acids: CASGMNPADTQYF. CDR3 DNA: TGTGCCAGTGGTATGAACCCGGCAGATACGCAGTATTTT.

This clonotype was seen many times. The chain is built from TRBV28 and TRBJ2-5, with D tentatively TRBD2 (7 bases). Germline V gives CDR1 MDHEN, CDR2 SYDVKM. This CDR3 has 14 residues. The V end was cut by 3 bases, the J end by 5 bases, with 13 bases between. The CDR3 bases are TGTGCCAGCAGTTTTGAGGGGGGGCCCGAGACCCAGTACTTC. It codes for CASSFEGGPETQYF.

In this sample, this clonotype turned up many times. DNA for the CDR3: TGTGCCAGCAGTTCAAGGGGAGGTGGTCAGCCCCAGCATTTT. Translating it yields CASSSRGGGQPQHF. This chain connects TRBV27 to TRBJ1-5, with D perhaps matching TRBD1 (5 bases). CDR3 size: 14 residues. From germline, CDR1 is MNHEY and CDR2 SMNVEV (reference sequence). V was cut by 4 bases and J by 6 bases, with 13 bases left in between.

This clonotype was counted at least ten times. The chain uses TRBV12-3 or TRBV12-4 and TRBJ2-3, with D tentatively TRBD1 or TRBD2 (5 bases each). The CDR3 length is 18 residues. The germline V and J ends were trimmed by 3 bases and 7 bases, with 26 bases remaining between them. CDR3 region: CASSLGNRDRGMPHTQYF. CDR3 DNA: TGTGCCAGCAGTTTGGGTAACCGGGACCGCGGAATGCCCCATACGCAGTATTTT.

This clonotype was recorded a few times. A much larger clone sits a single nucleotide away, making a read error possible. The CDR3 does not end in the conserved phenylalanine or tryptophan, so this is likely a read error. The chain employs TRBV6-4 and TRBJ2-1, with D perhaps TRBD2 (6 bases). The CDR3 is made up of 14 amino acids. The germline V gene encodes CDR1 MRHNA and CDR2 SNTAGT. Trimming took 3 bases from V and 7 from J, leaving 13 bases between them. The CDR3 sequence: CASSETGLTNEQFL. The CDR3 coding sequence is TGTGCCAGCAGTGAGACGGGACTTACTAATGAGCAGTTCCTC.

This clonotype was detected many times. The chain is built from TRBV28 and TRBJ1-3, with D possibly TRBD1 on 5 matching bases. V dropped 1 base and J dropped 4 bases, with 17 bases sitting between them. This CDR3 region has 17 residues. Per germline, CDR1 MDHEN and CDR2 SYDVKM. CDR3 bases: TGTGCCAGCAGTTTATTGAGGGAGGACACAGAGGGAAACACCATATATTTT. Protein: CASSLLREDTEGNTIYF.

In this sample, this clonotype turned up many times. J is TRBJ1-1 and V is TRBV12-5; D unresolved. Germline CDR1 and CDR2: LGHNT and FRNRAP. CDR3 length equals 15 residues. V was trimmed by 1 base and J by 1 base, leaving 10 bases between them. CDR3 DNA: TGTGCTAGTGGTTTGGCGGGGATACCGAACACTGAAGCTTTCTTT. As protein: CASGLAGIPNTEAFF.

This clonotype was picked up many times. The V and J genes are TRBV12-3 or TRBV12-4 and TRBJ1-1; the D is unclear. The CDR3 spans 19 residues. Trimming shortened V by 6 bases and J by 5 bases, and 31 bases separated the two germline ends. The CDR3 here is CASRPPLRVFPESSTEAFF. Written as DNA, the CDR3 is TGTGCCAGCAGACCCCCCTTAAGGGTTTTTCCCGAAAGTTCTACTGAAGCTTTCTTT.

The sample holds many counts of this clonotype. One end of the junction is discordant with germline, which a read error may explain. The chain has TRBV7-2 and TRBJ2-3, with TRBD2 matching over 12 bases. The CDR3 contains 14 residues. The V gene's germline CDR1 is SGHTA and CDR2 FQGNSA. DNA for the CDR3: TGTGCCAGCAGCCCACTAGCGGGAGGAGATACGCTGTATTTT. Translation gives CASSPLAGGDTLYF.

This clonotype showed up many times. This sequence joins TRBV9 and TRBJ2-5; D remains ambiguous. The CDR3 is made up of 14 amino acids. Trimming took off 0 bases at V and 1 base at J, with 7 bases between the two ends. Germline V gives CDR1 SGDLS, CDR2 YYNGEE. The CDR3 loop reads CASSVGYGQETQYF. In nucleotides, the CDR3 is TGTGCCAGCAGCGTAGGTTACGGCCAAGAGACCCAGTACTTC.

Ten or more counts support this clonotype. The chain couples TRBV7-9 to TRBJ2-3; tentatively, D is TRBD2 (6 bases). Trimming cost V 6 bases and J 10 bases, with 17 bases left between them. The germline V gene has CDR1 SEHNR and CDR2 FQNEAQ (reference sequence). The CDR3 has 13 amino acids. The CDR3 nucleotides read TGTGCCAGCAGTTCCCCCAACGGGGGTGCGCAGTATTTT. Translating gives CASSSPNGGAQYF. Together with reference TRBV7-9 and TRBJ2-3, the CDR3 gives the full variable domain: DTGVSQNPRHKITKRGQNVTFRCDPISEHNRLYWYRQTLGQGPEFLTYFQNEAQLEKSRLLSDRFSAERPKGSFSTLEIQRTEQGDSAMYLCASSSPNGGAQYFGPGTRLTVL.

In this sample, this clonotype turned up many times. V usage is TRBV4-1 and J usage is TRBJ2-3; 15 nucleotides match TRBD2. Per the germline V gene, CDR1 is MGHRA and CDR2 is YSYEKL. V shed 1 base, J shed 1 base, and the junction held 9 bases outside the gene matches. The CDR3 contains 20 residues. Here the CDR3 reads CASSQGTSGRVVGGTDTQYF. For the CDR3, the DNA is TGCGCCAGCAGCCAAGGGACTAGCGGGAGGGTGGTAGGAGGCACAGATACGCAGTATTTT.

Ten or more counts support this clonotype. The CDR3: CASSAGFGGTGELFF. CDR3 nucleotides: TGCGCCAGCAGCGCAGGGTTCGGAGGTACCGGGGAGCTGTTTTTT. The genes are TRBV4-3 and TRBJ2-2, with D perhaps TRBD1 or TRBD2 (5 bases each). The germline V gene has CDR1 LGHNA and CDR2 YSLEER. The germline V and J ends were trimmed by 5 bases and 5 bases, with 15 bases remaining between them. The CDR3 runs to 15 residues.

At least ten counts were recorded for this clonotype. The CDR3 nucleotides are TGTGCCAGCAGCTTATACGGAACAATGAACACTGAAGCTTTCTTT. Its translation is CASSLYGTMNTEAFF. The genes are TRBV7-2 and TRBJ1-1; D not resolved. The germline CDR1 and CDR2 sequences are SGHTA and FQGNSA. Between the trimmed V and J ends, which lost 2 bases and 0 bases, there was a span of 10 bases. There are 15 residues in the CDR3.

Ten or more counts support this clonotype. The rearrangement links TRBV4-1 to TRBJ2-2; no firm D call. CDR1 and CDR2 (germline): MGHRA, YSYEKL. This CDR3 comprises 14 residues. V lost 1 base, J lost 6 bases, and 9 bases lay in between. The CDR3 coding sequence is TGCGCCAGCAGCCAAGGACGAGGACCCGGGGAGCTGTTTTTT. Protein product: CASSQGRGPGELFF.

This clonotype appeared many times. The CDR3 here is CASSSPEKPQETQYF. The DNA of the CDR3 is TGTGCCAGCAGCTCCCCGGAGAAGCCCCAAGAGACCCAGTACTTC. The chain has TRBV11-2 and TRBJ2-5; D uncertain. V was cut by 4 bases and J by 1 base, with 13 bases left in between. The CDR3 is 15 amino acids. In germline, CDR1 is SGHAT, CDR2 FQNNGV.